The 6 T cell receptor beta chains in this list originate from one sample, sequenced in a study of identifying expanded T cells in peripheral blood. Clones were read by immunoSEQ multiplex PCR, and TCRdb kept only the in-frame ones, dropping some. Found here are 100,000 to 150,000 clones, 86% of them singletons; the top ten hold approximately 8%. Sequenced: blood. The receptors stem from a person aged 18-70 years in good health.

The rearrangement uses TRBV10-1 and TRBJ2-1, with 8 bases fitting TRBD2. This CDR3 has 16 residues. Germline CDR1 and CDR2: WNHNN and SYGVQD (reference sequence). V was clipped by 1 base and J by 2 bases; unmatched bases: 4. CDR3 sequence (DNA): TGCGCCAGCAGTGAGTTACTAGCGGTTCCCTACAATGAGCAGTTCTTC. Protein: CASSELLAVPYNEQFF.

The J gene is TRBJ2-7, the V gene TRBV6-1; possible D gene TRBD2, 5 bases. This CDR3 has 16 amino acids. The germline V and J ends were trimmed by 2 bases and 0 bases, with 14 bases remaining between them. Germline V CDR1 and CDR2: MNHNS, SASEGT. CDR3 in amino acids: CASSESGFSSSYEQYF. CDR3 DNA: TGTGCCAGCAGTGAAAGCGGTTTCTCGAGCTCCTACGAGCAGTACTTC.

The CDR3 region is CASSLTGWGGGYTF. The CDR3 DNA reads as TGTGCCAGCAGCCTGACAGGTTGGGGTGGGGGCTACACCTTC. This chain uses TRBV5-4 with TRBJ1-2, with TRBD1 as a possible D gene (6 bases). V was pared by 4 bases and J by 8 bases, with 18 bases between. Germline values: CDR1 SGHNT, CDR2 YYREEE (reference sequence). The length of the CDR3 is 14 residues.

The chain has TRBV11-1 and TRBJ2-1; TRBD2 might be the D (6 bases). CDR3 length: 16 residues. Per the germline V gene, CDR1 is SGHAT and CDR2 is FQDESV (reference sequence). The V end lost 6 bases, the J end lost 6 bases, and 21 bases lay between the germline ends. The CDR3 region is CASRPLGRPEGNEQFF. CDR3 coding DNA: TGTGCCAGCAGGCCCCTTGGACGGCCGGAGGGCAATGAGCAGTTCTTC.

The chain joins TRBV4-1 to TRBJ1-2; unclear D gene. Germline values: CDR1 MGHRA, CDR2 YSYEKL. The V end lost 0 bases, the J end lost 3 bases, and 11 bases lay between the germline ends. The CDR3 extends over 15 amino acids. CDR3 sequence (DNA): TGCGCCAGCAGCCAAGAAATATGGACTGACTATGGCTACACCTTC. Its translation: CASSQEIWTDYGYTF.

DNA for the CDR3: TGTGCCAGCAGCCCCCTGACGCGAGTTAGCGGTACTTTCTCTGGGGCCAACGTCCTGACTTTC. Amino acid sequence: CASSPLTRVSGTFSGANVLTF. The chain couples TRBV9 to TRBJ2-6; D possibly corresponds to TRBD2 (6 bases). Germline V gives CDR1 SGDLS, CDR2 YYNGEE. The CDR3 sequence is 21 residues long. Trimming left V 4 bases short and J 0 bases short, with 26 bases between.